Listed below are T cell receptor beta chains from one sample, sequenced in a study of cytomegalovirus exposure and HLA in healthy donors. Sequencing used immunoSEQ multiplex PCR; TCRdb keeps in-frame clones, though not all of them. The sample has about 150,000 clones, 86% seen once. Sequencing used PBMCs. These TCRs come from a human donor in good health. Both conserved end residues are part of each CDR3. Each record gives: V gene, J gene, clone size, CDR3 length, D gene, CDR3 DNA, CDR3 protein. A D gene is named only where the DNA matches it firmly. Size is stated for part of the rows, as once, few or many counts, or as a class when the clone is expanded.

v_call: TRBV6-5; j_call: TRBJ2-1; clone_size: once; cdr3_length: 15; d_call: .; cdr3_nt: TGTGCCAGCAGTTACAGGGCGACAGGTAGGAATGAGCAGTTCTTC; cdr3_aa: CASSYRATGRNEQFF
v_call: TRBV27; j_call: TRBJ2-7; clone_size: .; cdr3_length: 12; d_call: TRBD1; cdr3_nt: TGTGCCACCATGACAGGGAAATACGAGCAGTACTTC; cdr3_aa: CATMTGKYEQYF
v_call: TRBV2; j_call: TRBJ2-3; clone_size: once; cdr3_length: 12; d_call: .; cdr3_nt: TGTGCCAGCAACGGGGGCACAGATACGCAGTATTTT; cdr3_aa: CASNGGTDTQYF
v_call: TRBV9; j_call: TRBJ2-3; clone_size: .; cdr3_length: 18; d_call: TRBD2; cdr3_nt: TGTGCCAGCAGCTCCTCTTCGGGGGCTAGCGGGGGTAGGGATACGCAGTATTTT; cdr3_aa: CASSSSSGASGGRDTQYF
v_call: TRBV13; j_call: TRBJ1-2; clone_size: once; cdr3_length: 15; d_call: TRBD1; cdr3_nt: TGTGCCAGCAGCTTAGACAGGGGACCGGACTATGGCTACACCTTC; cdr3_aa: CASSLDRGPDYGYTF
v_call: TRBV29-1; j_call: TRBJ2-7; clone_size: .; cdr3_length: 13; d_call: TRBD1; cdr3_nt: TGCAGCGTCGAGGGGACAGACACCTACGAGCAGTACTTC; cdr3_aa: CSVEGTDTYEQYF
v_call: TRBV11-2; j_call: TRBJ2-1; clone_size: .; cdr3_length: 14; d_call: TRBD2; cdr3_nt: TGTGCTGGGGGGGAGTTCCCGAGGGCGAATGAGCAGTTCTTC; cdr3_aa: CAGGEFPRANEQFF
v_call: TRBV30; j_call: TRBJ2-2; clone_size: .; cdr3_length: 11; d_call: .; cdr3_nt: TGTGCCGGAGGGGTGTTCGGGGAGCTGTTTTTT; cdr3_aa: CAGGVFGELFF
v_call: TRBV19; j_call: TRBJ2-1; clone_size: once; cdr3_length: 14; d_call: .; cdr3_nt: TGTGCCAGTAGTCGACAGGGGACTAACAATGAGCAGTTCTTC; cdr3_aa: CASSRQGTNNEQFF
v_call: TRBV2; j_call: TRBJ2-4; clone_size: once; cdr3_length: 17; d_call: TRBD2; cdr3_nt: TGTGCCAGCAGTGGAGTTAGCGGGCAACTAGCCAAAAACATTCAGTACTTC; cdr3_aa: CASSGVSGQLAKNIQYF
v_call: TRBV4-1; j_call: TRBJ2-5; clone_size: .; cdr3_length: 16; d_call: TRBD1; cdr3_nt: TGCGCCAGCAGCCAAGAAAGGGACAGGTACCAAGAGACCCAGTACTTC; cdr3_aa: CASSQERDRYQETQYF
v_call: TRBV27; j_call: TRBJ2-1; clone_size: .; cdr3_length: 15; d_call: .; cdr3_nt: TGTGCCAGCAGAAATTTCCAGGGGTCCTACAATGAGCAGTTCTTC; cdr3_aa: CASRNFQGSYNEQFF
v_call: TRBV30; j_call: TRBJ1-3; clone_size: .; cdr3_length: 14; d_call: .; cdr3_nt: TGTGCCTGGAGTGTAAGGCCAGGGTGGGACACCATATATTTT; cdr3_aa: CAWSVRPGWDTIYF
v_call: TRBV28; j_call: TRBJ2-7; clone_size: .; cdr3_length: 15; d_call: .; cdr3_nt: TGTGCCAGCAGTTTAGTACCAGGGGTTCTGGACGAGCAGTACTTC; cdr3_aa: CASSLVPGVLDEQYF
v_call: TRBV2; j_call: TRBJ2-6; clone_size: .; cdr3_length: 17; d_call: .; cdr3_nt: TGTGCCAGCAGTAGCACAGGCACCAACTCTGGGGCCAACGTCCTGACTTTC; cdr3_aa: CASSSTGTNSGANVLTF
v_call: TRBV7-6; j_call: TRBJ2-3; clone_size: .; cdr3_length: 16; d_call: TRBD2; cdr3_nt: TGTGCCAAGAGGACTAGCGGGGTAATAAAGGCAGATACGCAGTATTTT; cdr3_aa: CAKRTSGVIKADTQYF
v_call: TRBV19; j_call: TRBJ2-7; clone_size: .; cdr3_length: 11; d_call: .; cdr3_nt: TGTTCCCCAGCGATTGACTTCGAGCAGTACTTC; cdr3_aa: CSPAIDFEQYF
v_call: TRBV5-6; j_call: TRBJ1-2; clone_size: .; cdr3_length: 15; d_call: TRBD1; cdr3_nt: TGTGCCAGCAGCCCGCAGGGGGCCGGGGGGTATGGCTACACCTTC; cdr3_aa: CASSPQGAGGYGYTF
v_call: TRBV9; j_call: TRBJ1-5; clone_size: .; cdr3_length: 17; d_call: TRBD1; cdr3_nt: TGTGCCAGCAGCGGGGGAACGACAGGGACGAGCAATCAGCCCCAGCATTTT; cdr3_aa: CASSGGTTGTSNQPQHF
v_call: TRBV28; j_call: TRBJ2-7; clone_size: .; cdr3_length: 14; d_call: TRBD1; cdr3_nt: TGTGCCAGCAGTTATCCGACAGGGGTCAACGAGCAGTACTTC; cdr3_aa: CASSYPTGVNEQYF
v_call: TRBV9; j_call: TRBJ2-1; clone_size: .; cdr3_length: 12; d_call: .; cdr3_nt: TGTGCCAGCAGCGGGAACACGGGTGAGCAGTTCTTC; cdr3_aa: CASSGNTGEQFF
v_call: TRBV6-5; j_call: TRBJ1-4; clone_size: .; cdr3_length: 14; d_call: .; cdr3_nt: TGTGCCAGCAGTCCAGAAGCAACTAATGAAAAACTGTTTTTT; cdr3_aa: CASSPEATNEKLFF
v_call: TRBV28; j_call: TRBJ1-1; clone_size: .; cdr3_length: 16; d_call: TRBD1; cdr3_nt: TGTGCCAGCAGTTTGAGGACAGGGAGTACGGGAACTGAAGCTTTCTTT; cdr3_aa: CASSLRTGSTGTEAFF
v_call: TRBV18; j_call: TRBJ1-2; clone_size: once; cdr3_length: 16; d_call: .; cdr3_nt: TGTGCCAGCTCACTTACCGTCCAGGGCGTTAACTATGGCTACACCTTC; cdr3_aa: CASSLTVQGVNYGYTF
v_call: TRBV7-9; j_call: TRBJ2-1; clone_size: .; cdr3_length: 13; d_call: .; cdr3_nt: TGTGCCAGCAGCTTAAGCCTGAACAATGAGCAGTTCTTC; cdr3_aa: CASSLSLNNEQFF
v_call: TRBV11-2; j_call: TRBJ1-5; clone_size: .; cdr3_length: 15; d_call: .; cdr3_nt: TGTGCCAGCAGCTTAGGGGTACAGCGCAATCAGCCCCAGCATTTT; cdr3_aa: CASSLGVQRNQPQHF
v_call: TRBV2; j_call: TRBJ2-2; clone_size: .; cdr3_length: 14; d_call: .; cdr3_nt: TGTGCCAGCAGTCGACTAGAGGCCACCGGGGAGCTGTTTTTT; cdr3_aa: CASSRLEATGELFF
v_call: TRBV15; j_call: TRBJ2-5; clone_size: .; cdr3_length: 12; d_call: .; cdr3_nt: TGTGCCACCAGCAGAGATCCGGGGACCCAGTACTTC; cdr3_aa: CATSRDPGTQYF
v_call: TRBV4-1; j_call: TRBJ1-1; clone_size: .; cdr3_length: 14; d_call: .; cdr3_nt: TGCGCCAGCAGCTCTCCCCAGAAGAACACTGAAGCTTTCTTT; cdr3_aa: CASSSPQKNTEAFF
v_call: TRBV5-6; j_call: TRBJ1-3; clone_size: .; cdr3_length: 17; d_call: .; cdr3_nt: TGTGCCAGCAGCCCGTTGAACAGACGGGGCTCTGGAAACACCATATATTTT; cdr3_aa: CASSPLNRRGSGNTIYF